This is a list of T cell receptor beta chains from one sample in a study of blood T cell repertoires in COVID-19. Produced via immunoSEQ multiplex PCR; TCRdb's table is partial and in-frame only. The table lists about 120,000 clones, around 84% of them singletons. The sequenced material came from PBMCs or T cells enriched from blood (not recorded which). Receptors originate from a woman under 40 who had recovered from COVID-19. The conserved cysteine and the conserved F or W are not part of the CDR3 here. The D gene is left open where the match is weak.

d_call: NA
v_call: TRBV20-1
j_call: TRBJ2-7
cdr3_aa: SASISSYEQY

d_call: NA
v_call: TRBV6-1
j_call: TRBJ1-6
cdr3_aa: ASSDEAFNSPLH

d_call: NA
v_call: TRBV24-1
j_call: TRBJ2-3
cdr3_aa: ATSRGATGTDTQY

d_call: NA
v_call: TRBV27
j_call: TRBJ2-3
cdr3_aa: ASSLLSFAALTDTQY

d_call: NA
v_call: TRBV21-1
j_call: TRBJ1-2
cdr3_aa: ASSKGGTGGLFDYGYT

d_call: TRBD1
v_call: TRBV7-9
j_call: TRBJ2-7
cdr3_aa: ASSPRGPYEQY

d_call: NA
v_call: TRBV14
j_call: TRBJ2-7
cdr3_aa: ASSQAQGINEQY

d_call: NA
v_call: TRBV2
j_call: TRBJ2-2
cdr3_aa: ASSEWGRTGELF

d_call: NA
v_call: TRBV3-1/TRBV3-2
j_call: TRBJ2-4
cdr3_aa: ASSHLGSRGVVRY

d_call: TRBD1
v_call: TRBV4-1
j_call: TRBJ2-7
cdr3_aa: ASSLTTGFYEQY

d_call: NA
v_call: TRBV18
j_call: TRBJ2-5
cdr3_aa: ASSPGRGGETQY

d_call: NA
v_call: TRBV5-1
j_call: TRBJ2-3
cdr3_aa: ASRMTGSSTDTQY

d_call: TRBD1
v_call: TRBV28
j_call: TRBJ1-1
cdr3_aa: ASRSWDSLNTEAF

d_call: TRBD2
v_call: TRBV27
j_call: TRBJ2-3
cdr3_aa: ASSLRLAGVDTQY

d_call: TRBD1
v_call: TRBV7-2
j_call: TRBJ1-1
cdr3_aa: ASTFPTGVGEAF

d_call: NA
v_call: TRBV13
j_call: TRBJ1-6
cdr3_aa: ASSQSLGQSYSPLH

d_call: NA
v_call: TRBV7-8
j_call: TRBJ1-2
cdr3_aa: ASSSRGLGFGYT

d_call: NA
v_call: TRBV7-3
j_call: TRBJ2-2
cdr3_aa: ASSLQGNTGELF

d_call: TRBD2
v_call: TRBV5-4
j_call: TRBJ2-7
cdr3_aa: ASSSGLAGYEQY

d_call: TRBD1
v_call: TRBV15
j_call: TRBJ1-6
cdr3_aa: ATSRGPTGGFSPLH

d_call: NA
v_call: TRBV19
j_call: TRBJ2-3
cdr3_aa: ASSIGQSTDTQY

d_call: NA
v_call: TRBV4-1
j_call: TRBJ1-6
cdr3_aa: ASSPMNSPLH

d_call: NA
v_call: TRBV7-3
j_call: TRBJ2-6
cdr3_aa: ASSPVRLSSGANVLT

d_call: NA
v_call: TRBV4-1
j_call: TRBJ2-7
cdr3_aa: ASSQEVGYEQY

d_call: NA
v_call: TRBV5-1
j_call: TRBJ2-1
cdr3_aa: ASSLPGTRNEQF

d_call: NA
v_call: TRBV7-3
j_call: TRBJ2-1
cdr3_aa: ASSLWEGRASYNEQF

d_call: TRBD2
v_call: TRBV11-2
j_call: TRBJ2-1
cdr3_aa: ASSRRLAGSRDEQF

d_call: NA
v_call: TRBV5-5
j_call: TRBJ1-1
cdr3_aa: ASSLGHLNRNTEAF

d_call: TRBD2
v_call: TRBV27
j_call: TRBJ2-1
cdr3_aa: ASSSSGTSRSNEQF

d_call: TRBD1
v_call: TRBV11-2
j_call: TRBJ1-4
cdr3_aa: ASSLGTGPTNEKLF

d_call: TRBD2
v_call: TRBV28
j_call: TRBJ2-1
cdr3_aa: ASRSGSGASYNEQF

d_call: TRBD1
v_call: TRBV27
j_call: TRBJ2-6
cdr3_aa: ASSSTGVGANVLT

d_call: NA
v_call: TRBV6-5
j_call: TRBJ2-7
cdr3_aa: ASSPGNLYEQY

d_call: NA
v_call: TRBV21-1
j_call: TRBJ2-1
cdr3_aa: ASCSGGNEQF

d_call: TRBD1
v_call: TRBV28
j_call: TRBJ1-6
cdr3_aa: ASSSNRGYSPLH